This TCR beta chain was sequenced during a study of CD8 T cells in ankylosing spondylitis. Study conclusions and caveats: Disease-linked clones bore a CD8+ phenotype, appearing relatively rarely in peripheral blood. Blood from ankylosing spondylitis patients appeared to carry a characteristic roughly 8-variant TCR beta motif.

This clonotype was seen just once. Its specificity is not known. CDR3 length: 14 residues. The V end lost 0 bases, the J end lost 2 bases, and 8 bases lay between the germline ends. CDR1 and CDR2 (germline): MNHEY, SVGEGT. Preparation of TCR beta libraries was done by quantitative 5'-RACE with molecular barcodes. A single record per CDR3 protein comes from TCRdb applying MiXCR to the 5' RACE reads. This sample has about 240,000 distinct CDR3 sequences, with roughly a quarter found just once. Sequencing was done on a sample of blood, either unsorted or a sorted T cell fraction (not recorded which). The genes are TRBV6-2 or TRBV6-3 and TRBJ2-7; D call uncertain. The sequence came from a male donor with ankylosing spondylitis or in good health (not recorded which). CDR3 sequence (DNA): TGTGCCAGCAGTTACTCGATGGTAGCCTACGAGCAGTACTTC. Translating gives CASSYSMVAYEQYF.